This is a list of T cell receptor beta chains from one sample in a study of cytomegalovirus exposure and HLA in healthy donors. Assay used: immunoSEQ multiplex PCR; TCRdb lists only in-frame clones, some missing. The top ten clones hold around 10% of a sample with approximately 150,000 clones, roughly 82% of them seen once. Input material: PBMCs. These receptors all come from a man aged 45-65 years in good health and CMV-seropositive. Both conserved end residues are part of each CDR3. Fields, in order: D gene, clone size, J gene, V gene, CDR3 DNA, CDR3 protein. D genes are given only for firm matches. Clone size is shown for a subset of rows, as once, few, many or a class of expanded clone.

>.|.|TRBJ1-3|TRBV7-2
TGTGCCAGCAGCCCCGGTCAGGCTGGAAACACCATATATTTT
CASSPGQAGNTIYF
>.|.|TRBJ2-1|TRBV9
TGTGCCAGCAGCGGGAGTGATGAGCAGTTCTTC
CASSGSDEQFF
>TRBD1|.|TRBJ1-6|TRBV5-5
TGTGCCAGCAGCCCCGGGACAGTCGATTCACCCCTCCACTTT
CASSPGTVDSPLHF
>TRBD1|.|TRBJ2-7|TRBV30
TGTGCCTGGAGTTCAACAGGGGACGAGCAGTACTTC
CAWSSTGDEQYF
>.|.|TRBJ2-2|TRBV7-2
TGTGCCAGCAGCTTACGGCGTCAGGGGCTCGCCGGGGAGCTGTTTTTT
CASSLRRQGLAGELFF
>TRBD2|.|TRBJ2-7|TRBV9
TGTGCCAGCAGCGTAGCTGCGGGAGGGCCCTACGAGCAGTACTTC
CASSVAAGGPYEQYF
>TRBD1|.|TRBJ1-1|TRBV15
TGTGCCACCCGCGACAGGGTTCGGGACACTGAAGCTTTCTTT
CATRDRVRDTEAFF
>TRBD2|.|TRBJ2-1|TRBV30
TGTGCCTGGAGTGTATTCAGGACTAGCGGGGGGGCGGGGAATGAGCAGTTCTTC
CAWSVFRTSGGAGNEQFF
>TRBD2|once|TRBJ2-7|TRBV11-3
TGTGCCAGCAGCCCAAACCCTAGCGGGGGGGCCGAGCAGTACTTC
CASSPNPSGGAEQYF
>.|.|TRBJ1-5|TRBV28
TGTGCCAGCAGTTTATTTTCCCTTCGGAGCAATCAGCCCCAGCATTTT
CASSLFSLRSNQPQHF
>.|.|TRBJ2-7|TRBV7-9
TGTTCCAGCAGCTTACCCCAGGGTGACTACGAGCAGTACTTC
CSSSLPQGDYEQYF
>TRBD2|.|TRBJ2-3|TRBV29-1
TGCAGCGTTGACGGACTAGCCTCGGATACGCAGTATTTT
CSVDGLASDTQYF
>TRBD1|.|TRBJ2-1|TRBV11-3
TGTGCCAGCAAAGACAGGGACAATGAGCAGTTCTTC
CASKDRDNEQFF
>.|once|TRBJ2-3|TRBV5-5
TGTGCCAGCAGCTCAGGTGCAACCAGCACAGATACGCAGTATTTT
CASSSGATSTDTQYF
>.|.|TRBJ1-1|TRBV18
TGTGCCAGCTCACCACCGTCGGGTTGGAACACTGAAGCTTTCTTT
CASSPPSGWNTEAFF
>.|.|TRBJ2-7|TRBV6-1
TGTGCCAGCAGTGATGCGACAGGAGTATACGAGCAGTACTTC
CASSDATGVYEQYF
>.|.|TRBJ2-7|TRBV6-1
TGTGCCAGCAGTGACTGGACAGGGGCCGGGACTAGCGCGACCTACGAGCAGTACTTC
CASSDWTGAGTSATYEQYF
>TRBD1|.|TRBJ1-5|TRBV28
TGTGCCAGCCTAGGGGTCAGGGGGCCATTAGACCAGCCCCAGCATTTT
CASLGVRGPLDQPQHF
>.|.|TRBJ2-7|TRBV25-1
TGTGCCAGCAGTGAGTTGCAGGTCGACGAGCAGTACTTC
CASSELQVDEQYF
>TRBD1|.|TRBJ1-1|TRBV10-3
TGTGCCATCAGTGAGTTGGGACAGGGGAACACTGAAGCTTTCTTT
CAISELGQGNTEAFF
>.|.|TRBJ2-1|TRBV7-2
TGTGCCAGCAGCTTATCCCTCTCCTACAATGAGCAGTTCTTC
CASSLSLSYNEQFF
>TRBD1|.|TRBJ1-2|TRBV5-1
TGCGCCAGCAGCTTGTCAGGGGGTTTTGGAGGCTACACCTTC
CASSLSGGFGGYTF
>.|.|TRBJ2-2|TRBV5-1
TGCGCCAGCAGCTTGGAACAGCTTCAAAACACCGGGGAGCTGTTTTTT
CASSLEQLQNTGELFF
>.|.|TRBJ2-7|TRBV11-3
TGTGCCAGCAGCCCTAGTCCAACCCGCGAGCAGTACTTC
CASSPSPTREQYF
>.|.|TRBJ1-4|TRBV28
TGTGCCAGCAGTTTGGGGGGGGCTCGGAATGAAAAACTGTTTTTT
CASSLGGARNEKLFF
>TRBD2|.|TRBJ2-1|TRBV28
TGTGCCAGCAGTCCCCCCGGAGGGGCGGGAGGCTACAATGAGCAGTTCTTC
CASSPPGGAGGYNEQFF
>.|.|TRBJ1-3|TRBV28
TGTGCCGCCTCTCGCCCCCGGGTTGGAAACACCATATATTTT
CAASRPRVGNTIYF
>TRBD1|.|TRBJ2-1|TRBV6-6
TGTGCCAGCAGTTCCGGGACAGGTTCAAGTGAGCAGTTCTTC
CASSSGTGSSEQFF
>TRBD1|few|TRBJ2-2|TRBV30
TGTGCCTGGGGACAGGGACGGGGCACCGGGGAGCTGTTTTTT
CAWGQGRGTGELFF
>.|.|TRBJ1-1|TRBV13
TGTGCCAGCAGCTTAGGCCTAATTGGGGGGAATGAAGCTTTCTTT
CASSLGLIGGNEAFF
>.|once|TRBJ2-1|TRBV27
TGTGCCAGCAGTTTTAAGAGGGACAATGAGCAGTTCTTC
CASSFKRDNEQFF
>.|.|TRBJ2-3|TRBV5-1
TGCGCCAGCAGCTACAGCACAGTGAAGACAGATACGCAGTATTTT
CASSYSTVKTDTQYF
>TRBD2|.|TRBJ2-6|TRBV18
TGTGCCAGCTCACCGGGAGGGGCTGGGGCCAACGTCCTGACTTTC
CASSPGGAGANVLTF
>TRBD1|.|TRBJ1-4|TRBV28
TGTGCCAGCAGTTTTGGACAGGGTTATGAAAAACTGTTTTTT
CASSFGQGYEKLFF
>.|few|TRBJ1-1|TRBV4-3
TGCGCCAGCAGCCAAGATCGGAGGGGGAACACTGAAGCTTTCTTT
CASSQDRRGNTEAFF
>.|.|TRBJ2-3|TRBV13
TGTGCCAGCAGCTTACCAGCGGACCGCACAGATACGCAGTATTTT
CASSLPADRTDTQYF
>TRBD1|.|TRBJ1-1|TRBV6-5
TGTGCCAGCAGTTACTCGGGCAGGGGGCCGGCCACTGAAGCTTTCTTT
CASSYSGRGPATEAFF
>.|.|TRBJ2-7|TRBV19
TGTGCCAGTAGTATTGGAGGGGGGGACTACGAGCAGTACTTC
CASSIGGGDYEQYF
>.|.|TRBJ2-1|TRBV18
TGTGCCAGCTCACCAGGCCGGCGGGACAATGAGCAGTTCTTC
CASSPGRRDNEQFF
>TRBD1|.|TRBJ1-2|TRBV5-1
TGCGCCAGCAGCTTATCGGGACAGGGGGCGACTGGCTACACCTTC
CASSLSGQGATGYTF
>.|.|TRBJ2-3|TRBV4-3
TGCGCCAGCAGCCAGACAAGTGCAGATACGCAGTATTTT
CASSQTSADTQYF
>.|.|TRBJ1-1|TRBV5-1
TGCGCCAGCAGCCTAAGACAGTCTAACACTGAAGCTTTCTTT
CASSLRQSNTEAFF
>.|.|TRBJ2-7|TRBV5-6
TGTGCCAGCAGCTTGGTTTACACGCCCCACGAGCAGTACTTC
CASSLVYTPHEQYF
>.|few|TRBJ2-3|TRBV7-6
TGTGCCAGCAGCGACAATCGAGATACGCAGTATTTT
CASSDNRDTQYF
>TRBD1|.|TRBJ1-1|TRBV19
TGTGCCAGTAGTACCAGACAGGGGGCATCGATGAACACTGAAGCTTTCTTT
CASSTRQGASMNTEAFF
>.|.|TRBJ1-1|TRBV4-3
TGCGCCAGCAGCCCAGCCCGGAACTGGGACACGACTTTCTTT
CASSPARNWDTTFF
>TRBD2|.|TRBJ2-3|TRBV28
TGTGCCAGCAGTCCAGCGGGAGGGCCTTATACGCAGTATTTT
CASSPAGGPYTQYF
>.|.|TRBJ1-1|TRBV6-5
TGTGCCAGCAGCCGAGAATCGGTGTACACTGAAGCTTTCTTT
CASSRESVYTEAFF
>.|.|TRBJ1-2|TRBV2
TGTGCCAGCAGTAAGGACTCCTATGGCTACACCTTC
CASSKDSYGYTF
>TRBD1|.|TRBJ1-2|TRBV30
TGTGCCTGGGTCGGACAGGGGGTTCTCTATGGCTACACCTTC
CAWVGQGVLYGYTF
>.|once|TRBJ1-1|TRBV7-9
TGTTCCAGCAGCTCAGTTACCCCTGAAGCTTTCTTT
CSSSSVTPEAFF
>TRBD1|.|TRBJ1-4|TRBV25-1
TGTGCCAGCAGTGATGGTGACAGGGTTAATGAAAAACTGTTTTTT
CASSDGDRVNEKLFF
>TRBD1|few|TRBJ1-2|TRBV6-5
TGTGCCAGCACCCGGGACAGGGCTCGTAGTGGCTACACCTTC
CASTRDRARSGYTF
>.|.|TRBJ1-3|TRBV7-8
TGTGCCAGCAGCTTAGATAGGGGGGGCTCTGGAAACACCATATATTTT
CASSLDRGGSGNTIYF
>.|.|TRBJ1-6|TRBV5-5
TGTGCCAGCAGCCGAAAGCCGGGGTTTATGGAACCCCTCCACTTT
CASSRKPGFMEPLHF
>.|.|TRBJ2-3|TRBV11-1
TGTGCCAGCAGCGCCATAAACCGGGTCGCTAGCACAGATACGCAGTATTTT
CASSAINRVASTDTQYF
>TRBD1|.|TRBJ2-7|TRBV5-1
TGCGCCAGCAGCCCTCAGAAGCCGGGACAGGCCTACGAGCAGTACTTC
CASSPQKPGQAYEQYF
>TRBD2|.|TRBJ2-7|TRBV19
TGTGCCAGTAGTACAGGACTAGCGACCTACGAGCAGTACTTC
CASSTGLATYEQYF
>.|.|TRBJ1-1|TRBV18
TGTGCCAGCTCACCCCGGACAGCCATGAACACTGAAGCTTTCTTT
CASSPRTAMNTEAFF
>TRBD1|.|TRBJ1-1|TRBV7-7
TGTGCTAGCGGTGGTTCCGACAGGGAACATAAGAAGAACACTGAAGCTTTCTTT
CASGGSDREHKKNTEAFF